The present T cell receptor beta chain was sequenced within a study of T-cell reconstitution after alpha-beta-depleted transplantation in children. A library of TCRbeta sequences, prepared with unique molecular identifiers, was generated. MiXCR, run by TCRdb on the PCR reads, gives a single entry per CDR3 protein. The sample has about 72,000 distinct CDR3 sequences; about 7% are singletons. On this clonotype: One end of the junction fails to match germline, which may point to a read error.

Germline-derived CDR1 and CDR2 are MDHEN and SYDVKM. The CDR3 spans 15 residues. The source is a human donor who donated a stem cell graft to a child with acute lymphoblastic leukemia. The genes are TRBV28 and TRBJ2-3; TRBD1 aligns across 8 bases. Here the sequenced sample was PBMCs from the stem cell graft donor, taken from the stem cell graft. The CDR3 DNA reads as TGTGCCCGCAGTTTAGGACAGGGAACCAAAGATACGCAGTATTTT. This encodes CARSLGQGTKDTQYF.